The TCR beta chain under discussion was sequenced for a study of shared clonotypes between healthy human individuals. This clone was detected once. Its specificity is unknown. The repertoire was sequenced with immunoSEQ multiplex PCR; TCRdb's copy has only in-frame clones and lacks some. The table has 190,000 or so clones, approximately 61% seen once. Findings and caveats of the study: Of the naive CD4 clonotypes, about 5% were shared across several donors.

The CDR3 runs to 14 residues. Unmatched junction bases numbered 5, after V lost 8 bases and J lost 7 bases. Germline CDR1 is MNHNS and CDR2 is SASEGT. Splitting of CD4+ cells produced CD45RA+ naive and CD45RA-negative memory subsets. The receptor was isolated from a young man in good health. V gene TRBV6-1 combines with J gene TRBJ2-2, with 12 bases aligning to TRBD1. The sequenced sample consisted of memory CD4+ T cells sorted from blood. The subset here: CD45RA-negative fraction. CDR3 in amino acids: CASRDRGHGGELFF. The CDR3 bases are TGTGCCAGCCGGGACAGGGGGCATGGCGGGGAGCTGTTTTTT.